The 10 T cell receptor beta chains listed next were all sequenced from one sample in a study of blood T cell repertoires in COVID-19. The protocol was immunoSEQ multiplex PCR, while the TCRdb copy is restricted to in-frame clones and leaves out a portion. Among just under 250,000 clones, around 89% were seen once, and the ten largest hold under 5%. Sequenced sample: PBMCs or T cells enriched from blood (not recorded which). Receptors were obtained from a woman in her twenties or thirties who had recovered from COVID-19.

The chain couples TRBV7-3 to TRBJ2-1, with D maybe TRBD1 (7 bases). The V gene's germline CDR1 is SGHTA and CDR2 FQGTGA. This CDR3 has 20 amino acids. V lost 4 bases and J 0 bases, leaving 25 bases between the germline ends. The CDR3 DNA sequence: TGTGCCAGCAGCTCGAAGGGGGCGAGGCGGGATGGGAGCTCCTACAATGAGCAGTTCTTC. It encodes CASSSKGARRDGSSYNEQFF.

This clone was detected a few times. The chain couples TRBV29-1 to TRBJ1-5; 8 nucleotides align to TRBD1. The CDR3 loop spans 13 amino acids. J gave up 4 bases and V 5 bases, and 4 bases lay outside the gene matches. The V gene's germline CDR1 is SQVTM and CDR2 ANQGSEA. The CDR3 DNA reads as TGCAGCGTTTCGACAGGGGTTAATCAGCCCCAGCATTTT. Encoded protein: CSVSTGVNQPQHF.

This clone was recorded a few times. Other DNA sequences of this sample code for an identical CDR3. The J gene is TRBJ1-2, the V gene TRBV20-1; no clear D. The germline gives CDR1 DFQATT, CDR2 SNEGSKA (reference sequence). The CDR3 runs to 11 residues. Trimming stripped 3 bases from V and 5 bases from J, with 7 bases between. The CDR3 nucleotides are TGCAGTGCTAGTTCGGGGTATGGCTACACCTTC. Translating gives CSASSGYGYTF.

The chain joins TRBV5-5 to TRBJ1-1, with D uncertain. The length of the CDR3 is 12 residues. Germline CDR1 and CDR2: SGHKS and YYEKEE (reference sequence). The ends were cut back, 0 bases at V and 4 bases at J, with 4 bases in the middle. The CDR3 protein is CASSLGATEAFF. The CDR3 region has the DNA TGTGCCAGCAGCTTGGGCGCCACTGAAGCTTTCTTT.

The V call is TRBV7-9, the J call TRBJ2-1, with 9 bases matching TRBD2. V lost 1 base to trimming and J lost 6 bases; unmatched junction nucleotides: 10. Germline-derived CDR1 and CDR2 are SEHNR and FQNEAQ (reference sequence). The CDR3 totals 17 residues. CDR3 DNA sequence: TGTGCCAGCAGCTTAGTGGCTAGCGGGACTACTCGCAATGAGCAGTTCTTC. It codes for CASSLVASGTTRNEQFF.

V is TRBV2 and J is TRBJ2-2; D is possibly TRBD1 (5 bases). Germline lookup yields CDR1 SNHLY and CDR2 FYNNEI. The length of the CDR3 is 23 residues. V lost 1 base and J 0 bases, leaving 30 bases between the germline ends. CDR3 nucleotides: TGTGCCAGCAGTGAAGAGTTCCCCCCATCAGGGCGAAAGAGGAATACGAACACCGGGGAGCTGTTTTTT. Residues: CASSEEFPPSGRKRNTNTGELFF.

The rearrangement links TRBV6-2 or TRBV6-3 to TRBJ2-7; TRBD1 aligns across 8 bases. This CDR3 spans 15 amino acids. CDR1 MNHEY and CDR2 SVGEGT come from the germline V gene. The V gene end was trimmed by 2 bases and the J gene end by 4 bases; junction bases not matched to a gene: 7. CDR3 amino acids: CASSYSRGRVYEQYF. The CDR3 DNA reads TGTGCCAGCAGTTACAGCAGGGGGCGCGTGTACGAGCAGTACTTC.

This chain links TRBV11-2 with TRBJ1-1; 9 nucleotides line up with TRBD1. J was trimmed by 10 bases and V by 1 base; bases with no gene match: 7. There are 14 residues in the CDR3. From germline, CDR1 is SGHAT and CDR2 FQNNGV. The CDR3 region is CASSLAGQGRGAFF. In DNA, the CDR3 is TGTGCCAGCAGCTTAGCGGGACAGGGCCGGGGAGCTTTCTTT.

This chain links TRBV28 with TRBJ2-1; the match to TRBD2 covers 7 bases. Germline-derived CDR1 and CDR2 are MDHEN and SYDVKM. The CDR3 runs 16 residues. With V trimmed by 2 bases and J by 5 bases, 9 bases remained unmatched. CDR3 nucleotide sequence: TGTGCCAGCAGTTTACCTGGGGAGGGCCTCGACAATGAGCAGTTCTTC. Protein: CASSLPGEGLDNEQFF.

This clone came up once. The genes are TRBV7-9 and TRBJ2-7; TRBD1 aligns across 11 bases. V was clipped by 1 base and J by 2 bases; unmatched bases: 1. The CDR3 contains 15 residues. Germline V gene sequence: CDR1 SEHNR, CDR2 FQNEAQ (reference sequence). CDR3 region: CASSLEGQGAYEQYF. CDR3 nucleotide sequence: TGTGCCAGCAGCTTAGAGGGACAGGGGGCCTACGAGCAGTACTTC.